Presented here are 20 T cell receptor beta chains from one specimen sequenced in a study of shared clonotypes between healthy human individuals. Sequencing used immunoSEQ multiplex PCR; TCRdb keeps in-frame clones, though not all of them. In the table there are about 2.3 million clones, 85% to 95% of which are singletons. Specimen: naive CD4+ T cells from PBMCs. As for subset: CD45RA+ positively selected. The receptors derive from a man between 18 and 29 years old in good health. Some clones in this sample may be carry-over from other donors' samples.

The V and J genes are TRBV28 and TRBJ1-2; TRBD1 might be the D (6 bases). Trimming shortened V by 5 bases and J by 8 bases, and 18 bases separated the two germline ends. Germline values: CDR1 MDHEN, CDR2 SYDVKM. The CDR3 is 14 residues long. The chain's CDR3 is CASSPRSGGRGYTF. In DNA form, the CDR3 reads TGTGCCAGCAGTCCCAGATCGGGGGGCCGGGGCTACACCTTC.

CDR3 DNA: TGCGCCAGCAGCCAGGCAGCGGCCCACTCCTACAATGAGCAGTTCTTC. This sequence encodes CASSQAAAHSYNEQFF. The genes are TRBV4-1 and TRBJ2-1, with D perhaps matching TRBD2 (5 bases). CDR1 and CDR2 from the germline V gene are MGHRA and YSYEKL. The CDR3 is made up of 16 amino acids. V was shortened by 3 bases and J by 0 bases, with 12 bases between the two germline ends.

The V and J genes are TRBV28 and TRBJ1-2, with a weak D call TRBD1 (6 bases). The ends were cut back, 6 bases at V and 5 bases at J, with 22 bases in the middle. This CDR3 contains 16 residues. Germline V CDR1 and CDR2: MDHEN, SYDVKM. The CDR3 DNA sequence: TGTGCCAGCAGCCTCCGGACTTGGGGGGCGCGATATGGCTACACCTTC. Translating it yields CASSLRTWGARYGYTF.

This chain joins TRBV7-2 and TRBJ1-2, with 7 nucleotides matching TRBD1. The CDR3 spans 14 residues. Germline V gives CDR1 SGHTA, CDR2 FQGNSA. Germline trimming cut 2 bases from V and 4 bases from J; bases unmatched to any gene: 4. The CDR3 DNA sequence: TGTGCCAGCAGCTTAAGGGCAGGGGGCTATGGCTACACCTTC. This translates into CASSLRAGGYGYTF.

The table lists this clone with a count of one. V usage is TRBV5-4 and J usage is TRBJ2-7; tentatively, D is TRBD1 or TRBD2 (6 bases each). The CDR3 contains 15 residues. The germline V gene has CDR1 SGHNT and CDR2 YYREEE (reference sequence). The germline V and J ends were trimmed by 0 bases and 7 bases, with 17 bases remaining between them. The CDR3 DNA is TGTGCCAGCAGCTTGGCCGAGGTAGGGGGGCGTGAGCAGTACTTC. Amino acid sequence: CASSLAEVGGREQYF.

This rearrangement joins TRBV11-3 to TRBJ2-5, with D perhaps being TRBD1 or TRBD2 (6 bases each). The CDR3 totals 14 residues. In germline, CDR1 is SGHNT, CDR2 YENEEA. Trimming stripped 2 bases from V and 5 bases from J, with 12 bases between. The CDR3 coding sequence is TGTGCCAGCAGCTTATCGGGGGCCAGGGAGACCCAGTACTTC. It specifies CASSLSGARETQYF.

The CDR3 region is CASSITGGEYEQYF. The DNA for the CDR3 is TGTGCCAGTAGTATAACAGGGGGCGAGTACGAGCAGTACTTC. This chain joins TRBV19 and TRBJ2-7, with 9 positions matching TRBD1. CDR1 is LNHDA and CDR2 is SQIVND in the germline V gene (reference sequence). The V gene end was trimmed by 2 bases and the J gene end by 4 bases; junction bases not matched to a gene: 3. The CDR3 is made up of 14 amino acids.

CDR3 in DNA: TGTGCCAGTAAGGGACAGGGGAATGGCTATGGCTACACCTTC. Encoded protein: CASKGQGNGYGYTF. The chain combines TRBV19 with TRBJ1-2; 10 nucleotides align to TRBD1. This CDR3 comprises 14 residues. The germline V gene encodes CDR1 LNHDA and CDR2 SQIVND (reference sequence). V dropped 7 bases and J dropped 4; count of bases not matched to a gene: 6.

The V gene is TRBV28, the J gene TRBJ2-5, with 11 bases aligning to TRBD1. In germline, CDR1 is MDHEN, CDR2 SYDVKM. J was trimmed by 5 bases and V by 5 bases; bases with no gene match: 7. CDR3 length: 15 amino acids. The CDR3 nucleotides are TGTGCCAGCAGTGCCCCGGGACAGGGGGTGGAGACCCAGTACTTC. This gives the protein CASSAPGQGVETQYF.

The chain combines TRBV6-5 with TRBJ1-1, with D possibly matching TRBD1 (5 bases). The germline V and J ends were trimmed by 7 bases and 11 bases, with 14 bases remaining between them. Germline V lookup: CDR1 MNHEY, CDR2 SVGAGI. There are 11 residues in the CDR3. The CDR3 reads CASTKGDAAFF. The CDR3 bases are TGTGCCAGCACCAAAGGGGACGCGGCTTTCTTT.

V gene TRBV9 combines with J gene TRBJ2-1; the match to TRBD2 covers 11 bases. This CDR3 contains 14 residues. Germline CDR1 and CDR2: SGDLS and YYNGEE. V lost 2 bases and J lost 7; bases outside the gene matches: 2. The CDR3 is CASSVSGRANEQFF. The CDR3 DNA sequence: TGTGCCAGCAGCGTTAGCGGGAGGGCTAATGAGCAGTTCTTC.

The V call is TRBV27, the J call TRBJ2-1; 8 positions agree with TRBD1. Germline V CDR1 and CDR2: MNHEY, SMNVEV (reference sequence). The CDR3 length is 18 residues. Trimming at V came to 6 bases and at J to 5 bases, leaving 18 bases not matched to a gene. The CDR3 region is CASSPRRDRPRVDNEQFF. The CDR3 DNA sequence: TGTGCCAGCAGCCCCCGGAGGGACAGGCCACGGGTGGACAATGAGCAGTTCTTC.

The chain joins TRBV28 to TRBJ1-2; unclear D gene. The CDR3 runs 11 residues. Germline assignment: CDR1 MDHEN and CDR2 SYDVKM. V was trimmed by 5 bases and J by 7 bases, leaving 8 bases between them. This CDR3 reads CASSTDSGYTF. CDR3 DNA: TGTGCCAGCAGTACGGACTCTGGCTACACCTTC.

To note about this clone: The same CDR3 can be traced to other DNA sequences in this sample. The chain couples TRBV5-6 to TRBJ1-2; TRBD1 agrees at 7 bases. The CDR3 has 13 amino acids. V dropped 0 bases and J dropped 8; count of bases not matched to a gene: 4. Germline values: CDR1 SGHDT, CDR2 YYEEEE. The CDR3 DNA follows: TGTGCCAGCAGCTTGGACAGGGGACACGGCTACACCTTC. Protein product: CASSLDRGHGYTF.

CDR3 protein: CASSLDHSRNTEAFF. CDR3 sequence (DNA): TGTGCCAGCAGTCTAGACCATTCACGGAACACTGAAGCTTTCTTT. The rearrangement uses TRBV27 and TRBJ1-1; D gene ambiguous. The V gene's germline CDR1 is MNHEY and CDR2 SMNVEV (reference sequence). The CDR3 is 15 residues long. Trimming cost V 5 bases and J 1 base, with 14 bases left between them.

This clone was seen just once. In DNA form, the CDR3 reads TGTGCCAGCAGTTTTTTCTCCGGGGCTGGTGGCTACACCTTC. Translated, it gives CASSFFSGAGGYTF. The chain couples TRBV28 to TRBJ1-2; D might be TRBD1 (5 bases). The CDR3 loop spans 14 amino acids. Trimming took off 3 bases at V and 7 bases at J, with 15 bases between the two ends. Germline V gene sequence: CDR1 MDHEN, CDR2 SYDVKM.

Notes on this clone: Other DNA sequences in this specimen translate into the identical CDR3. The chain has TRBV5-1 and TRBJ1-5; D is undetermined. Germline CDR1 and CDR2: SGHRS and YFSETQ. With 5 bases removed from V and 0 bases from J, the gap between germline ends came to 6 bases. This CDR3 spans 13 amino acids. DNA for the CDR3: TGCGCCAGCAGTTACTATAGCAATCAGCCCCAGCATTTT. Translated: CASSYYSNQPQHF.

The rearrangement joins TRBV10-2 to TRBJ2-1, with TRBD1 matching over 11 bases. From germline, CDR1 is WSHSY and CDR2 SAAADI. The CDR3 sequence is 13 residues long. With 8 bases clipped from V and 6 bases from J, the junction kept 3 bases outside the gene matches. CDR3 nucleotides: TGCGCCAGCCGGGGACAGGGGGGCAATGAGCAGTTCTTC. Amino acid sequence: CASRGQGGNEQFF.

The chain is built from TRBV6-5 and TRBJ2-5, with D possibly called TRBD1 or TRBD2 (6 bases each). V lost 6 bases and J 7 bases, leaving 15 bases between the germline ends. Germline-derived CDR1 and CDR2 are MNHEY and SVGAGI. The CDR3 is 13 amino acids. The CDR3: CASSRGPGRTQYF. The CDR3 DNA sequence: TGTGCCAGCAGCCGGGGGCCGGGAAGGACCCAGTACTTC.

Comment on this clone: The same CDR3 arises from other DNA sequences in this sample as well. V is TRBV5-1 and J is TRBJ2-7, with 8 positions matching TRBD1. Unmatched junction bases numbered 5, after V lost 0 bases and J lost 3 bases. Germline V lookup: CDR1 SGHRS, CDR2 YFSETQ. The CDR3 consists of 15 residues. CDR3: CASSLAGQGLYEQYF. CDR3 DNA sequence: TGCGCCAGCAGCTTGGCTGGACAGGGCCTCTACGAGCAGTACTTC.